The TCR beta chain described here comes from a study of Graves' ophthalmopathy and Graves' hyperthyroidism. Study-wide points: Sensitivity of around 70% and specificity of under 85% were achieved by the model that predicted ophthalmopathy progression. Most thyroid clonotypes with frequency above 0.001 were detected in blood too.

RNA transcripts yielded amplified TCR beta CDR3 regions. After a first-round RT-PCR with HTBI primers, a second-round multiplex PCR was run. TCRdb recomputed calls from the multiplex PCR reads with MiXCR, one row per CDR3 protein. This sample carries almost 400,000 distinct CDR3 sequences, around 20% of them seen once, and the ten largest clones take roughly 1.5%. The trim removed 1 base at V and 11 bases at J, leaving 2 bases unmatched. The CDR3 is made up of 12 amino acids. The germline V gene encodes CDR1 SGHVS and CDR2 FQNEAQ. There are many counts of this clonotype. Its cognate antigen is unknown. For donors with ophthalmopathy, the disease showed moderate-to-severe activity, reached CAS ≥3 and NOSPECS ≥4, and had lasted under 3 months. Enrollment excluded any patients with other autoimmune diseases, uncontrolled infections, pregnancy or lactation.

This receptor was obtained from a woman in her late teens or twenties with Graves' ophthalmopathy. The V call is TRBV7-8, the J call TRBJ1-1, with 9 bases matching TRBD1. Sequenced: peripheral blood. The CDR3 bases are TGTGCCAGCAGCTTAGGGACAGGGGTGGCTTTCTTT. Amino acids: CASSLGTGVAFF.